This T cell receptor beta chain was recorded in a study of T cell responses to AZD1222 COVID-19 vaccine. The CDR3 loop spans 16 amino acids. The germline gives CDR1 SEHNR, CDR2 FQNEAQ (reference sequence). V gave up 1 base and J gave up 7 bases, with 16 bases separating them. Details on this clone: No antigen is known for it.

Findings and limits, study-wide: Repertoire collection took place solely once the T cell response had peaked. Two doses of AZD1222 preceded a rise in Spike-specific TCR breadth and depth.

Sequencing used immunoSEQ multiplex PCR; TCRdb keeps in-frame clones, though not all of them. This table holds under 200,000 clones, about 87% found once. The genes are TRBV7-9 and TRBJ2-2; no firm D call. This receptor was taken from an adult in good health. This specimen consisted of peripheral blood, obtained on day 0 of MenACWY control vaccination. For the CDR3, the DNA is TGTGCCAGCAGCTTAGGGGCCCTCGTGGGCCGCGGGGAGCTGTTTTTT. Its translation: CASSLGALVGRGELFF.